The present entry profiles one TCR beta chain with its context. This sample was included in a study of beta chain features in type 1 diabetes. Trimming pared 2 bases from V and 8 bases from J, leaving 18 bases between. In germline, CDR1 is SNHLY, CDR2 FYNNEI. The CDR3 is 15 residues long. Every single donor gave one heparinised blood draw, and these averaged about 116 mL. Every bit of the isolated RNA underwent reverse transcription, so sequencing read expressed TCRB transcripts. Clones were sequenced by immunoSEQ multiplex PCR, and TCRdb holds only the in-frame ones, with some missing. The sample has under 900,000 clones, 15% to 20% seen once; the top ten hold around 0.02%.

The TCR comes from a woman aged 18-30 years in good health. The chain is built from TRBV2 and TRBJ1-2; the D gene is possibly TRBD1 (5 bases). The sequenced sample was naive CD4+ T cells from blood. DNA for the CDR3: TGTGCCAGCAGTGAAAGGGTTACAGGAACACGGGGCTACACCTTC. This encodes CASSERVTGTRGYTF.